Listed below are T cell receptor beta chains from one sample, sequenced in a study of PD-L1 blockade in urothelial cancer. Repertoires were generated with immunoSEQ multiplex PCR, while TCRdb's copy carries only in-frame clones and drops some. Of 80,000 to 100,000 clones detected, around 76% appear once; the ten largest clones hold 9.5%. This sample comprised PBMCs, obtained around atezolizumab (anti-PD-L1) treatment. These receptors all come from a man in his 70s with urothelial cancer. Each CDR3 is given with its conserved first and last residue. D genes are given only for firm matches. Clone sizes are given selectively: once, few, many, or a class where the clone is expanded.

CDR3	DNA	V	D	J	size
CASSAGGAGNQPQHF	TGTGCCAGCTCGGCGGGGGGGGCCGGCAATCAGCCCCAGCATTTT	TRBV18	NA	TRBJ1-5	NA
CASSGTTEQFF	TGTGCCAGCAGCGGGACTACAGAGCAGTTCTTC	TRBV7-2	TRBD2	TRBJ2-1	NA
CASSYEMPYNEQFF	TGTGCCAGCAGCTATGAGATGCCCTACAATGAGCAGTTCTTC	TRBV7-9	NA	TRBJ2-1	few
CASSITSETQYF	TGTGCCAGTAGTATAACTAGCGAGACCCAGTACTTC	TRBV19	NA	TRBJ2-5	NA
CASSIATRDTDTQYF	TGTGCCAGCAGTATAGCGACTAGGGACACAGATACGCAGTATTTT	TRBV28	NA	TRBJ2-3	NA
CASSRTGLELLEQFF	TGCGCCAGCAGTCGTACGGGACTAGAGCTCCTTGAGCAGTTCTTC	TRBV5-1	TRBD2	TRBJ2-1	NA
CASSEEAGGHYGYTF	TGCGCCAGCAGCGAAGAGGCAGGGGGGCACTATGGCTACACCTTC	TRBV4-3	TRBD1	TRBJ1-2	NA
CASKAGGRYTGELFF	TGCGCCAGCAAAGCAGGGGGCCGATACACCGGGGAGCTGTTTTTT	TRBV5-1	TRBD1	TRBJ2-2	NA
CATSREARGDEQYF	TGTGCCACCAGCAGAGAGGCCAGGGGCGACGAGCAGTACTTC	TRBV15	NA	TRBJ2-7	NA
CASSLAPAGGPARQFF	TGTGCCAGCAGCTTGGCTCCAGCGGGGGGGCCCGCGCGCCAGTTCTTC	TRBV5-4	TRBD2	TRBJ2-1	NA
CAIERESGTEAFF	TGTGCCATCGAAAGGGAAAGCGGCACTGAAGCTTTCTTT	TRBV6-1	NA	TRBJ1-1	few
CASSLGGGLAGTQYF	TGTGCCAGCAGCTTAGGGGGGGGACTAGCGGGGACGCAGTATTTT	TRBV7-2	TRBD2	TRBJ2-3	NA
CASSVGVSSSYNEQFF	TGTGCCAGCAGCGTAGGTGTATCTAGCTCCTACAATGAGCAGTTCTTC	TRBV9	NA	TRBJ2-1	few
CASSRNPGGEQYF	TGTGCCAGCAGTAGGAACCCAGGGGGCGAGCAGTACTTC	TRBV6-5	TRBD1	TRBJ2-7	NA
CASSPGGMGTGELFF	TGCGCCAGCAGCCCGGGAGGGATGGGCACCGGGGAGCTGTTTTTT	TRBV5-1	TRBD2	TRBJ2-2	NA
CASSPRGSQLNTEAFF	TGTGCCAGCAGCCCGCGAGGGTCGCAGTTGAACACTGAAGCTTTCTTT	TRBV7-2	NA	TRBJ1-1	NA
CASSLEGREYGYTF	TGTGCCAGCAGCTTAGAGGGTAGGGAGTACGGCTACACCTTC	TRBV7-6	NA	TRBJ1-2	NA
CARSWTLDSFYEQYF	TGTGCCAGAAGCTGGACCCTGGACAGTTTCTACGAGCAGTACTTC	TRBV5-3	NA	TRBJ2-7	NA
CASSNGEKLFF	TGTGCCAGCAGCAACGGGGAAAAACTGTTTTTT	TRBV11-1	NA	TRBJ1-4	few
CASSPGTGIYEQYF	TGTGCCAGCAGCCCCGGGACAGGGATCTACGAGCAGTACTTC	TRBV6-5	TRBD1	TRBJ2-7	few
CAWSQGGGFRGDTQYF	TGTGCCTGGAGTCAGGGGGGAGGATTTCGTGGAGATACGCAGTATTTT	TRBV30	NA	TRBJ2-3	NA
CASSTGLAGGVDTQYF	TGTGCCAGTAGTACGGGACTAGCGGGAGGGGTAGATACGCAGTATTTT	TRBV19	TRBD2	TRBJ2-3	NA
CSLTGGPDTQYF	TGCAGCCTTACAGGGGGACCAGATACGCAGTATTTT	TRBV29-1	TRBD1	TRBJ2-3	NA
CASSGTTGGGWNTEAFF	TGTGCCAGCAGCGGGACGACAGGGGGCGGATGGAACACTGAAGCTTTCTTT	TRBV5-6	TRBD1	TRBJ1-1	NA
CASSRGQRGNTIYF	TGTGCCAGCAGCCGGGGACAACGAGGAAACACCATATATTTT	TRBV11-2	NA	TRBJ1-3	NA
CASSEYRDGYTF	TGTGCCAGCAGCGAGTACAGGGATGGCTACACCTTC	TRBV11-2	NA	TRBJ1-2	NA
CASSWGDEQYF	TGTGCCAGCAGCTGGGGAGACGAGCAGTACTTC	TRBV13	NA	TRBJ2-7	few
CASSVDLQYYEQYF	TGTGCCAGCAGCGTAGATCTCCAGTACTACGAGCAGTACTTC	TRBV9	NA	TRBJ2-7	NA
CASSDRQSSDSYNEQFF	TGTGCCAGCAGCGATCGGCAATCTAGCGATTCCTACAATGAGCAGTTCTTC	TRBV5-5	NA	TRBJ2-1	NA